This TCR beta chain was recovered during a study of T cell repertoires in aging, cancer and after chemotherapy. TCR beta rearrangements were amplified from peripheral blood genomic DNA. Germline loops: CDR1 DFQATT, CDR2 SNEGSKA (reference sequence). The CDR3 length is 15 residues. The V segment lost 6 bases and the J segment 8 bases; nucleotides outside the gene matches: 17. Rearranged V-D-J TRB sequences were amplified with a mixed TRB-A/B primer pool. One entry per CDR3 protein, called by TCRdb with MiXCR from the multiplex PCR reads. The sample lists more than 2,500 distinct CDR3 sequences, roughly 24% occurring once.

The TCR was taken from a human donor with a solid tumor. Input material: blood. This chain connects TRBV20-1 to TRBJ1-2, with 8 bases lining up with TRBD1. CDR3 sequence reads: CSADTTSQGAHGYTF. The CDR3 DNA follows: TGCAGTGCCGACACGACATCCCAGGGGGCGCACGGCTACACCTTC.